A selection of T cell receptor beta chains follows, all from one sample in a study of control samples from healthy donors and cancer patients. Clones were read by immunoSEQ multiplex PCR, and TCRdb kept only the in-frame ones, dropping some. The table shows about 130,000 clones, with just under 95% occurring only once. Sequencing was performed on blood. The receptors derive from a man younger than 30 in good health. The CDR3 runs from the conserved cysteine through the conserved F or W. D genes are given only for firm matches. Rows give clone size only sometimes, using once, few, many, or a class for an expanded clone.

v_call,clone_size,cdr3_length,d_call,j_call,cdr3_nt,cdr3_aa
TRBV5-1,.,18,TRBD2,TRBJ2-3,TGCGCCAGCAGCTTGGCGGTTAGCGGGGGGATTAGCACAGATACGCAGTATTTT,CASSLAVSGGISTDTQYF
TRBV25-1,.,16,.,TRBJ1-4,TGTGCCAGCAGTGCCCACCCCGGAGCAACTAATGAAAAACTGTTTTTT,CASSAHPGATNEKLFF
TRBV4-1,.,17,TRBD1,TRBJ1-5,TGCGCCAGCAGCCTACGCGGGGACAGGGGGCCCAATCAGCCCCAGCATTTT,CASSLRGDRGPNQPQHF
TRBV7-6,.,14,.,TRBJ2-1,TGTGCCAGCAGCTTAGTGATGGTAAACAATGAGCAGTTCTTC,CASSLVMVNNEQFF
TRBV6-5,.,12,.,TRBJ1-2,TGTGCCACCTCAACAGGGTCCTATGGCTACACCTTC,CATSTGSYGYTF
TRBV19,.,14,TRBD1,TRBJ1-1,TGTGCCAGTAGTACTCTTTCAGGGGGCACTGAAGCTTTCTTT,CASSTLSGGTEAFF
TRBV21-1,.,14,.,TRBJ2-3,TGTGCCAGCAGCAAAGGAAGTAGCACAGATACGCAGTATTTT,CASSKGSSTDTQYF
TRBV13,.,16,.,TRBJ2-3,TGTGCCAGCAGCCCTTTGGGGGGGGGCGACACAGATACGCAGTATTTT,CASSPLGGGDTDTQYF
TRBV4-1,.,16,.,TRBJ2-5,TGCGCCAGCAGCCAATTTGGGGCGGGGCCCCGGGAGACCCAGTACTTC,CASSQFGAGPRETQYF
TRBV25-1,.,17,TRBD2,TRBJ2-5,TGTGCCAGCAGTCCCCGGGCTAGCGGGGGCCACCGAGAGACCCAGTACTTC,CASSPRASGGHRETQYF
TRBV19,.,16,TRBD2,TRBJ2-3,TGTGCCAGTACGGCTAGCGGCCCCACCGGGGGGAATACGCAGTATTTT,CASTASGPTGGNTQYF
TRBV29-1,once,15,.,TRBJ1-3,TGCAGCGTTGAAACAGGGTCTTACTCTGGAAACACCATATATTTT,CSVETGSYSGNTIYF
TRBV24-1,.,16,.,TRBJ2-5,TGTGCCACCAGTGATTTTCAGGCAGGGAGAGGCGAGACCCAGTACTTC,CATSDFQAGRGETQYF
TRBV10-3,.,14,.,TRBJ1-6,TGTGCCATCAGTGAGAGGGGCTCTAATTCACCCCTCCACTTT,CAISERGSNSPLHF
TRBV9,.,15,.,TRBJ2-2,TGTGCCAGCAGCACCACCCCCCACAGGGCCGGGGAGCTGTTTTTT,CASSTTPHRAGELFF
TRBV7-2,.,19,.,TRBJ2-1,TGTGCCAGCAGCTTAGTATTCCTGGGGTTTAAACTATCCTACAATGAGCAGTTCTTC,CASSLVFLGFKLSYNEQFF
TRBV7-2,.,16,TRBD2,TRBJ2-3,TGTGCCAGCAGCCTACGTGGCGGGGGGGGCACAGATACGCAGTATTTT,CASSLRGGGGTDTQYF
TRBV19,.,17,.,TRBJ2-2,TGTGCCAGTAGTATCCTGCACCTAACAGGGAACACCGGGGAGCTGTTTTTT,CASSILHLTGNTGELFF
TRBV6-4,.,14,.,TRBJ1-1,TGTGCCAGCAGTGACTCTAGGGGGGCGGTGGTAGCTTTCTTT,CASSDSRGAVVAFF
TRBV6-1,.,15,TRBD1,TRBJ2-7,TGTGCCAGCAGTGAGGAGGACAGGGGCTCCTACGAGCAGTACTTC,CASSEEDRGSYEQYF
TRBV5-1,.,16,TRBD1,TRBJ1-1,TGCGCCAGCAGCTTAGTACAGGGGGCCGCGAACACTGAAGCTTTCTTT,CASSLVQGAANTEAFF
TRBV18,.,13,.,TRBJ2-3,TGTGCCAGCTCGCCAGAACTGGGGGACCTCTTGTATTTT,CASSPELGDLLYF
TRBV2,.,16,TRBD2,TRBJ2-5,TGTGCCAGCAGTGACGCGGGGGGGGCGCAGAAAGAGACCCAGTACTTC,CASSDAGGAQKETQYF
TRBV11-2,.,14,TRBD1,TRBJ1-2,TGTGCCAGCAGCTCCCACAGGGGGAGGTATGGCTACACCTTC,CASSSHRGRYGYTF
TRBV5-1,once,18,.,TRBJ1-6,TGCGCCAGCCGTTATGGTTCGGCGGAGGGGTCTAATAATTCACCCCTCCACTTT,CASRYGSAEGSNNSPLHF
TRBV2,.,18,TRBD2,TRBJ2-3,TGTGCCAGCAGTGAAGCTTTGTGGGGGGGGACCGACACAGATACGCAGTATTTT,CASSEALWGGTDTDTQYF
TRBV7-9,few,12,.,TRBJ1-2,TGTGCCAGCAGCTTAGACGGCGGTGGCTACACCTTC,CASSLDGGGYTF
TRBV9,.,14,.,TRBJ2-3,TGTGCCAGCAGCCCCGAACCGGACGGTCATACGCAGTATTTT,CASSPEPDGHTQYF
TRBV11-3,.,12,.,TRBJ2-1,TGTGCCAGCAGTTACACCGGCAATGAGCAGTTCTTC,CASSYTGNEQFF
TRBV5-4,.,12,TRBD2,TRBJ2-7,TGTGCCAGCAGCTGGGGGGGCTACGAGCAGTACTTC,CASSWGGYEQYF
TRBV29-1,.,14,.,TRBJ2-4,TGCAGCGTTGGTGGGGGCCTAGCCAAAAACATTCAGTACTTC,CSVGGGLAKNIQYF
TRBV19,.,13,.,TRBJ1-5,TGTGCCAGTAGCACCGAAGGGGGTCAGCCCCAGCATTTT,CASSTEGGQPQHF
TRBV4-1,once,15,.,TRBJ2-2,TGCGCCAGCAGCCAAGGGACAGACCCCTGGGGGGAGCTGTTTTTT,CASSQGTDPWGELFF
TRBV7-6,.,12,.,TRBJ2-5,TGTGCCAGCAGCCGGGGGCAGGAGACCCAGTACTTC,CASSRGQETQYF
TRBV28,.,14,.,TRBJ1-5,TGTGCCAGCAGTGAACCCTTACAGGGCCAGCCCCAGCATTTT,CASSEPLQGQPQHF
TRBV2,.,13,.,TRBJ2-5,TGTGCCAGCAGTGGGGGAATCCAAGAGACCCAGTACTTC,CASSGGIQETQYF
TRBV29-1,.,13,.,TRBJ1-1,TGCAGCGTCGAAGGACGGTTGAACACTGAAGCTTTCTTT,CSVEGRLNTEAFF
TRBV27,.,14,.,TRBJ1-6,TGTGCCAGTAAAAAGAGCTCCTATAATTCACCCCTCCACTTT,CASKKSSYNSPLHF
TRBV9,.,16,.,TRBJ1-5,TGTGCCAGCAGCCCTGAGGGAGGGCCCTTCGGTCAGCCCCAGCATTTT,CASSPEGGPFGQPQHF
TRBV5-1,.,15,TRBD2,TRBJ2-1,TGCGCCAGCACCATCACGGGGGGAGGCTACAATGAGCAGTTCTTC,CASTITGGGYNEQFF
TRBV7-3,.,15,TRBD2,TRBJ2-5,TGTGCCAGCAGCTCCCAAGCGGGACTAGCGGGGACCCAGTACTTC,CASSSQAGLAGTQYF
TRBV12-5,.,13,.,TRBJ2-5,TGTGCTAGTGGTTTGGCCCCCTCAGAGACCCAGTACTTC,CASGLAPSETQYF
TRBV9,.,14,.,TRBJ1-3,TGTGCCAGCAGCGATCAACAGGGTGCGGACACCATATATTTT,CASSDQQGADTIYF
TRBV6-1,.,16,.,TRBJ2-7,TGTGCCAGCAGTGAATTGGGGGCGAAGAGCTCCTACGAGCAGTACTTC,CASSELGAKSSYEQYF
TRBV3-1/TRBV3-2,once,19,TRBD1,TRBJ1-2,TGTGCCAGCAGCCAAGATCAAGGGACAGGGGTTAAGAAACCCTATGGCTACACCTTC,CASSQDQGTGVKKPYGYTF
TRBV18,once,13,.,TRBJ1-2,TGTGCCAGCTCACTCGGGGAATTCTATGGCTACACCTTC,CASSLGEFYGYTF
TRBV7-9,.,15,TRBD2,TRBJ2-3,TGTGCCAGCAGCTTAGATAGGGACTACACAGATACGCAGTATTTT,CASSLDRDYTDTQYF
TRBV9,.,16,TRBD2,TRBJ2-3,TGTGCCAGCAGCCCGGATAGCGGGCGCAGCACAGATACGCAGTATTTT,CASSPDSGRSTDTQYF
TRBV2,.,14,.,TRBJ2-1,TGTGCCAGCAGTCTTGTTATCTCCTACAATGAGCAGTTCTTC,CASSLVISYNEQFF
TRBV4-1,.,11,.,TRBJ2-1,TGCGCCAGCACCAATTCGGGTGAGCAGTTCTTC,CASTNSGEQFF
TRBV7-9,once,18,.,TRBJ2-1,TGTGCCAGCAGCTTAGGGCAGGGACGGGGGACGTCCTACAATGAGCAGTTCTTC,CASSLGQGRGTSYNEQFF
TRBV11-2,.,13,.,TRBJ1-1,TGTGCCAGCAGCAGAACCGGGAACACTGAAGCTTTCTTT,CASSRTGNTEAFF